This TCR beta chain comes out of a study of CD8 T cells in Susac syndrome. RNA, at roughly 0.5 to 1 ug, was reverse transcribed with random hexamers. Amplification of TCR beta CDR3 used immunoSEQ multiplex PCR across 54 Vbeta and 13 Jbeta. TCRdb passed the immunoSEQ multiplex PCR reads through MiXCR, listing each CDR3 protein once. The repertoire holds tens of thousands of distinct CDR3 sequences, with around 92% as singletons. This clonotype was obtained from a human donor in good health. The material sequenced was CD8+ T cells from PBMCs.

The CDR3 here is CASSPSRQGADTQYF. The CDR3 DNA reads as TGCGCCAGCAGCCCGTCCCGGCAGGGAGCAGATACGCAGTATTTT. The chain links TRBV4-3 to TRBJ2-3, with D perhaps being TRBD1 or TRBD2 (5 bases each). Germline CDR1 reads LGHNA; CDR2 reads YSLEER. Trimming removed 4 bases at V and 4 bases at J, with 15 bases between. This CDR3 region has 15 residues.